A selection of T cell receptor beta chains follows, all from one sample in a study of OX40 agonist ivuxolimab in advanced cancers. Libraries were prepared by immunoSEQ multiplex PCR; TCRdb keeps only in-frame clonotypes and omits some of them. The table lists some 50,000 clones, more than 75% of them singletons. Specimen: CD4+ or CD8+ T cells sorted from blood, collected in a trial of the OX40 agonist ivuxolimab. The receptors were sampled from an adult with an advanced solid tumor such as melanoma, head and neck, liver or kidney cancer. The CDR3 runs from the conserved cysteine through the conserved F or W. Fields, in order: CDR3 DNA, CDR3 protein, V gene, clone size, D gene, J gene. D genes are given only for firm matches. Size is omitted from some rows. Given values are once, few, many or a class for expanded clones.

TGTGCCAGCAGCGCCGTACAGCAAGCAGATACGCAGTATTTT,CASSAVQQADTQYF,TRBV9,.,.,TRBJ2-3
TGTGCCAGCAGGCCAGGGGTGACTAATGAAAAACTGTTTTTT,CASRPGVTNEKLFF,TRBV6-5,.,.,TRBJ1-4
TGTGCCAGCAGCCGACTAGCGGGGGGGCGTGAGCAGTACTTC,CASSRLAGGREQYF,TRBV6-5,.,TRBD2,TRBJ2-7
TGTGCCAGCAGCGCGACGGACATGGGCGCAGATACGCAGTATTTT,CASSATDMGADTQYF,TRBV9,.,.,TRBJ2-3
TGTGCCAGTAGTATGAGCGGGGTGATGGACAATGAGCAGTTCTTC,CASSMSGVMDNEQFF,TRBV19,.,TRBD2,TRBJ2-1
TGTGCCAGCAGCCCAGGACAGGGGGCCGTCTCCTATAATTCACCCCTCCACTTT,CASSPGQGAVSYNSPLHF,TRBV5-5,.,TRBD1,TRBJ1-6
TGTGCCTGGAGTAGGGGACAGGGGGTGAATGAGCAGTTCTTC,CAWSRGQGVNEQFF,TRBV30,.,TRBD1,TRBJ2-1
TGCGCCAGCAGCCAAACACCAGGGGGGGATCAGCCCCAGCATTTT,CASSQTPGGDQPQHF,TRBV4-1,.,TRBD1,TRBJ1-5
TGTGCCAGCAGTGAATCGGCTAGCGGGGTTAGCACAGATACGCAGTATTTT,CASSESASGVSTDTQYF,TRBV2,.,TRBD2,TRBJ2-3
TGCGCCAGCAGCCAAGATTATCCGGGAGGGGGGGCAGATACGCAGTATTTT,CASSQDYPGGGADTQYF,TRBV4-1,.,TRBD2,TRBJ2-3
TGTGCCAGCAGCTTAGTTTCAGGGGACGGCTACACCTTC,CASSLVSGDGYTF,TRBV7-9,once,.,TRBJ1-2
TGTGCCAGCAGCCATACGAGTTCCTACAATGAGCAGTTCTTC,CASSHTSSYNEQFF,TRBV7-9,.,.,TRBJ2-1
TGTGCCAGCAGCTTCTCAGCGGGAGGGCCGGAGACCCAGTACTTC,CASSFSAGGPETQYF,TRBV7-6,few,TRBD2,TRBJ2-5
TGCGCCAGCAGCCAAGCCGGACAGGGGGCGGAAAAACTGTTTTTT,CASSQAGQGAEKLFF,TRBV4-1,.,TRBD1,TRBJ1-4
TGTGCCAGCAGTGACGGACAGGGAGCCCCGGTTTTT,CASSDGQGAPVF,TRBV2,once,TRBD1,TRBJ1-3
TGTGCCAGCAGCTTACCTACAAGGACGTCGGCGGCCGGGGAGCTGTTTTTT,CASSLPTRTSAAGELFF,TRBV11-2,once,.,TRBJ2-2
TGTGCCAGCAGCTCTTTAGCGGGGCCAAACAATGAGCAGTTCTTC,CASSSLAGPNNEQFF,TRBV7-9,.,TRBD2,TRBJ2-1
TGTGCCAGCAGTTTCACGGGGAGCTCTGGGGCCAACGTCCTGACTTTC,CASSFTGSSGANVLTF,TRBV7-8,.,.,TRBJ2-6
TGTGCCAGCAGCGTAGATGAGGGGGAAAAACTGTTTTTT,CASSVDEGEKLFF,TRBV9,.,.,TRBJ1-4
TGTGCCAGCAGTGCTAGCGGAAGCACAGATACGCAGTATTTT,CASSASGSTDTQYF,TRBV2,.,TRBD2,TRBJ2-3
TGTGCCAGCAGTTGGCGGGAGGGCCCCGGGGAGCTGTTTTTT,CASSWREGPGELFF,TRBV27,once,TRBD2,TRBJ2-2
TGTGCCAGCAGTTCGGGAGGCCCCTACAATGAGCAGTTCTTC,CASSSGGPYNEQFF,TRBV28,.,TRBD2,TRBJ2-1
TGTGCCAGCAGCTTAGGCCAGATTAATGAAAAACTGTTTTTT,CASSLGQINEKLFF,TRBV13,.,.,TRBJ1-4
TGTGCCAGCAGCTTATCCGGGACAGGGTTTATGGATGAGCAGTTCTTC,CASSLSGTGFMDEQFF,TRBV7-6,once,TRBD1,TRBJ2-1
TGTGCCAGCAGCGTAGGCAGTTCCGATTCCTACGAGCAGTACTTC,CASSVGSSDSYEQYF,TRBV9,few,.,TRBJ2-7
TGTGCCACCAGCTTAGCGGGGTCTTACGAGCAGTACTTC,CATSLAGSYEQYF,TRBV15,few,TRBD2,TRBJ2-7
TGTGCCAGCAGCAAATTGGACCCGCTGGACTACACCTTC,CASSKLDPLDYTF,TRBV21-1,.,.,TRBJ1-2
TGCGCCAGCAGCTTGATGAACACTGAAGCTTTCTTT,CASSLMNTEAFF,TRBV5-1,.,.,TRBJ1-1
TGTGCCAGCAGTTACTCTGGGGCCAACGTCCTGACTTTC,CASSYSGANVLTF,TRBV6-5,few,.,TRBJ2-6
TGTGCCAGCAGTTCCTTGGGGACAGGGGGAGGCACCGGGGAGCTGTTTTTT,CASSSLGTGGGTGELFF,TRBV28,.,TRBD1,TRBJ2-2
TGTGCCAGCAGTTTATTCCCGGGACTAGGATCCTACGAGCAGTACTTC,CASSLFPGLGSYEQYF,TRBV27,once,TRBD2,TRBJ2-7
TGTGCCAGCAGTGACAAAATGGACAGATCCTACGAGCAGTACTTC,CASSDKMDRSYEQYF,TRBV2,.,.,TRBJ2-7
TGTGCCAGCAGCTTAATTATACAGAAGGACTATGGCTACACCTTC,CASSLIIQKDYGYTF,TRBV13,once,.,TRBJ1-2
TGTGCCAGCAGCTCCGAGACGGCTGGGTCCTACAATGAGCAGTTCTTC,CASSSETAGSYNEQFF,TRBV9,.,.,TRBJ2-1